This section outlines one T cell receptor beta chain sequence together with its context. Its target antigen remains unknown. The CDR3 end is not reached by the read, which stops 3 residues before it; the germline J gene fills it in. This specimen comes from a study of T cells in women clearing cervical HPV infection (dated by TCRdb to 2017 to 2018). As for the study more broadly: The cases were 25 or so women with histologically confirmed HPV16-related CIN3 or worse, and 2 of these cases were invasive cancers. The roughly 25 controls were women who cleared a single incident HPV16 infection within 12 months without developing precancer or cancer. Blood from cases was drawn at the visit where the lesion was first identified, while blood from controls was drawn once the infection was no longer detected. Among cases, blood sampling came a median of about 150 days after lesion detection, with an interquartile range of about 80 to 210 days. Since only a few of the women had HLA typing available, the possibility that HLA type was acting as a confounder could not be ruled out. The exploratory proof-of-principle case-control study was nested within the Guanacaste HPV Natural History Study in Costa Rica and compared TCR repertoires across cervical HPV16 outcomes. Cases and controls were matched on year of sample collection and on age within five years. Cases had a median age of approximately 34 years and controls had a median age of approximately 37, with no significant differences in baseline characteristics. In the parent cohort, around 10,000 women aged 18 or older were enrolled in Guanacaste, Costa Rica, during about 1993 to 1995 and then followed for approximately 7 years. Five blinded duplicates per group were added as quality controls, so that around 60 samples were obtained: 50 or so participants and about 10 replicates.

What the research found in general, with its limitations: T-cell numbers per sample were unknown, so richness differences could reflect varying T-cell content rather than repertoire biology. CIN3+ cases had significantly higher TCR repertoire richness than controls across sequencing depths, but evenness did not differ between the groups. Because of the cross-sectional design, the study could not determine whether the associations came before infection or resulted from infection, and neither effector/memory subsets nor HPV-specific T cells were isolated. Lower TRBV6-7 relative abundance was observed in cases than in controls (roughly 0.12% versus 0.15%; Bonferroni P = 0.0008). Random forest classifiers that combined richness and V gene abundances separated cases from controls with an estimated AUC of 0.83.

Using the immunoSEQ assay, multiplex PCR amplified TCR beta CDR3 regions from an average of around 1.2 ug of genomic DNA per sample. Primer bias was corrected in the assay by using a complete synthetic TCR repertoire to establish an amplification baseline. The amplicons were sequenced using the Illumina platform. The paper's processing steps were these. Sequence errors were corrected by clustering with frequency ratios and a modified nearest-neighbor algorithm, and the sequences were then analyzed in the immunoSEQ Analyzer using IMGT gene definitions. TCR richness and evenness were averaged over 20 rarefaction repeats at each rarefaction depth, excluding samples with fewer sequences than the depth. Relative abundances of V, D and J genes were compared between groups using Wilcoxon rank sum tests, with FDR correction applied. In the blinded duplicates, the intraclass correlation was around 96% for TCR richness and averaged about 76% across more than 65 gene segments. Not all clones reach the TCRdb copy of this immuneACCESS table, which keeps in-frame sequences only. Checked studies attribute under half of the gap to unresolved V genes and leave the rest unexplained. That table gives V, J and clone size, and the DNA gave D and trimming. This sample's table has entries for around 30,000 clones. Of the sample, 2.5% to 3.5% falls within the top ten clones.

Every participant had a single incident cervical HPV16 infection, and women with prevalent HPV16 infections were excluded. Cervical HPV DNA was detected by MY09/MY11 PCR and genotyped by dot-blot hybridization. Approximately 15 mL of heparinized blood was centrifuged, after which the buffy coat was aliquoted, frozen at -30 degrees C, and then stored at -80 degrees C. Genomic DNA was extracted from buffy coat specimens using QIAGEN kits. The V end loses 3 bases and the J end loses 5 bases, and a stretch of 10 bases separates them. Measured from the cysteine to the phenylalanine, the CDR3 is 13 residues long. The DNA shown is the part of the CDR3 that was read: 30 bases, in frame from base 1. Reading the germline V gene gives CDR1 KGHSH and CDR2 LQKENI.

The material sequenced was blood buffy coat. The receptor comes from a woman aged 18-70 years with a cervical HPV16 infection that either progressed to CIN3+ or cleared (not recorded which). Recombination connected TRBV18 to TRBJ2-5, with TRBD1 as a weak D call on 6 bases. CDR3 protein: CASSPGQMETQYF. The sequenced CDR3 bases are TGTGCCAGCTCACCCGGACAGATGGAGACC. The reference TRBV18 and TRBJ2-5 proteins fill in what lies around the CDR3, so the full variable domain reads NAGVMQNPRHLVRRRGQEARLRCSPMKGHSHVYWYRQLPEEGLKFMVYLQKENIIDESGMPKERFSAEFPKEGPSILRIQQVVRGDSAAYFCASSPGQMETQYFGPGTRLLVL.